What follows are 31 T cell receptor beta chains derived from one specimen sequenced in a study of cytomegalovirus exposure and HLA in healthy donors. 13 Jbeta primers and 60 Vbeta primers were used for the PCR. Method: immunoSEQ multiplex PCR; TCRdb's copy keeps in-frame clones and lacks some. The repertoire consists of some 190,000 clones, with roughly 78% occurring once and the leading ten covering about 1.9%. Sequenced material: PBMCs. Receptors were obtained from a woman in her 30s in good health and CMV-seronegative.

The CDR3 loop is CASSQPARGDGYTF. The CDR3 DNA sequence: TGCGCCAGCAGCCAGCCGGCCAGGGGGGATGGCTACACCTTC. The gene calls are TRBV4-1 and TRBJ1-2; 7 bases map to TRBD1. CDR1 and CDR2 from the germline V gene are MGHRA and YSYEKL. The J segment lost 6 bases and the V segment lost 3 bases, leaving 7 bases of the junction unmatched. The CDR3 contains 14 residues.

J is TRBJ1-2 and V is TRBV30, with D tentatively TRBD1 (5 bases). The CDR3 loop spans 11 amino acids. The germline V gene has CDR1 GTSNPN and CDR2 SVGIG (reference sequence). This chain's CDR3 is CAGGANYGYTF. CDR3 DNA: TGTGCGGGAGGGGCGAACTATGGCTACACCTTC. Using reference TRBV30 and TRBJ1-2 for the parts outside the CDR3, the full variable domain is SQTIHQWPATLVQPVGSPLSLECTVEGTSNPNLYWYRQAAGRGLQLLFYSVGIGQISSEVPQNLSASRPQDRQFILSSKKLLLSDSGFYLCAGGANYGYTFGSGTRLTVV.

There are a few counts of this clone. The chain is built from TRBV30 and TRBJ1-1; TRBD1 matches at 9 bases. The junction had 7 bases not matched to a gene; V was cut back by 4 bases and J by 4 bases. The germline gives CDR1 GTSNPN, CDR2 SVGIG (reference sequence). This CDR3 has 14 amino acids. CDR3 coding DNA: TGTGCCTGGACCCTTGGACAGGGGTTCACTGAAGCTTTCTTT. Protein sequence: CAWTLGQGFTEAFF.

V and J are TRBV6-5 and TRBJ2-7; tentatively, D is TRBD2 (6 bases). CDR1 MNHEY and CDR2 SVGAGI come from the germline V gene. The CDR3 consists of 13 residues. V was trimmed by 11 bases and J by 3 bases, leaving 17 bases between them. CDR3 protein: CASASEGHYEQYF. The CDR3, as DNA: TGTGCCTCAGCATCGGAGGGCCACTACGAGCAGTACTTC.

This chain's CDR3 is CASSQSSGLYEQYF. For the CDR3, the DNA is TGTGCCAGCAGCCAATCTAGCGGGTTATACGAGCAGTACTTC. The chain uses TRBV14 and TRBJ2-5, with 8 bases aligning to TRBD2. The J call may be in error: the DNA end matches TRBJ2-7 better. The CDR3 is made up of 14 amino acids. Germline V gene sequence: CDR1 SGHDN, CDR2 FVKESK.

This sequence joins TRBV6-1 and TRBJ1-4; D uncertain. The germline CDR1 and CDR2 sequences are MNHNS and SASEGT. The CDR3 covers 17 residues. Trimming took off 2 bases at V and 0 bases at J, with 13 bases between the two ends. CDR3 in amino acids: CASSEHFPGSTNEKLFF. CDR3 nucleotide sequence: TGTGCCAGCAGTGAACATTTTCCAGGTTCAACTAATGAAAAACTGTTTTTT.

This clone was recorded only once. The junction differs from germline at one of its ends, possibly a read error. The rearrangement joins TRBV10-3 to TRBJ1-3, with 7 nucleotides matching TRBD1. This CDR3 contains 14 residues. Germline CDR1 and CDR2: ENHRY and SYGVKD. The CDR3 here is CAIGDRVAGNTIYF. CDR3 DNA: TGTGCCATCGGAGACAGGGTTGCTGGGAACACCATATATTTT.

In this sample, this clone turned up a few times. The genes are TRBV6-1 and TRBJ1-1, with D unclear. Trimming shortened V by 3 bases and J by 10 bases, and 15 bases separated the two germline ends. CDR1 is MNHNS, CDR2 SASEGT, per germline. This CDR3 is 13 amino acids long. The CDR3 is CASSDPPPVRAFF. CDR3 in DNA: TGTGCCAGCAGTGATCCCCCCCCTGTGCGAGCTTTCTTT.

The chain employs TRBV9 and TRBJ1-1; perhaps TRBD1 as D (6 bases). CDR3 length: 14 residues. Germline V gene lookup returns CDR1 SGDLS and CDR2 YYNGEE. The V and J ends lost 4 bases and 1 base respectively, with 11 bases between them. The CDR3 sequence is CASSPGTSNTEAFF. The CDR3 nucleotides are TGTGCCAGCAGCCCCGGGACATCGAACACTGAAGCTTTCTTT.

This clone turned up a few times. This chain links TRBV5-1 with TRBJ1-3; 8 bases line up with TRBD1. The CDR3 consists of 14 residues. V lost 4 bases and J lost 2; bases outside the gene matches: 2. Per the germline V gene, CDR1 is SGHRS and CDR2 is YFSETQ. CDR3 DNA sequence: TGCGCCAGCAGCATACAGGGGGCTGGAAACACCATATATTTT. It specifies CASSIQGAGNTIYF.

This clone has just one count. The chain employs TRBV7-2 and TRBJ2-7; D is possibly TRBD1 (5 bases). This CDR3 region has 16 residues. Deletions cut 1 base from V and 4 bases from J, with 17 bases between. The germline V gene has CDR1 SGHTA and CDR2 FQGNSA. CDR3 residues: CASSLGGLRVFYEQYF. The CDR3 nucleotides are TGTGCCAGCAGCTTAGGGGGCTTACGGGTTTTTTACGAGCAGTACTTC.

The chain carries TRBV19 and TRBJ2-6; tentatively, D is TRBD2 (5 bases). Germline V gives CDR1 LNHDA, CDR2 SQIVND (reference sequence). This CDR3 has 16 amino acids. Deletions cut 6 bases from V and 0 bases from J, with 12 bases between. DNA for the CDR3: TGTGCCAGTAGGGGAGACAAATACTCTGGGGCCAACGTCCTGACTTTC. It encodes CASRGDKYSGANVLTF. Full variable domain (outside the CDR3, taken from reference TRBV19 and TRBJ2-6): DGGITQSPKYLFRKEGQNVTLSCEQNLNHDAMYWYRQDPGQGLRLIYYSQIVNDFQKGDIAEGYSVSREKKESFPLTVTSAQKNPTAFYLCASRGDKYSGANVLTFGAGSRLTVL.

J is TRBJ1-2 and V is TRBV5-1, with no clear D. Trimming pared 2 bases from V and 0 bases from J, leaving 8 bases between. This CDR3 region has 14 residues. The V gene's germline CDR1 is SGHRS and CDR2 YFSETQ. The CDR3 DNA sequence: TGCGCCAGCAGCTTTGAGAGTCCTAACTATGGCTACACCTTC. This codes for CASSFESPNYGYTF.

In DNA, the CDR3 is TGCGCCAGCAGCCAAGAGGACAGGGCGGCAAATTCACCCCTCCACTTT. Translating gives CASSQEDRAANSPLHF. The J gene is TRBJ1-6, the V gene TRBV4-3, with TRBD1 identical over 8 bases. The CDR3 sequence is 16 residues long. The V gene's germline CDR1 is LGHNA and CDR2 YSLEER. Trimming removed 0 bases from V and 7 bases from J; junction bases left unmatched: 5.

This clone was found a few times. V is TRBV2 and J is TRBJ2-7; TRBD2 matches 14 bases. The CDR3 length is 17 residues. The trim removed 7 bases at V and 4 bases at J, leaving 12 bases unmatched. Germline V lookup: CDR1 SNHLY, CDR2 FYNNEI. CDR3 in amino acids: CASTRRGLAGGYYEQYF. DNA for the CDR3: TGTGCCAGCACCCGACGAGGACTAGCGGGGGGCTATTACGAGCAGTACTTC.

The chain is built from TRBV27 and TRBJ1-2, with D possibly TRBD1 on 5 matching bases. V dropped 4 bases and J dropped 4 bases, with 7 bases sitting between them. The germline gives CDR1 MNHEY, CDR2 SMNVEV (reference sequence). The CDR3 is 12 amino acids. CDR3 sequence reads: CASSSGGYGYTF. The CDR3 region has the DNA TGTGCCAGCAGTTCGGGGGGCTATGGCTACACCTTC.

CDR3 coding DNA: TGCAGTGCCCGTCACACTGAAGCTTTCTTT. Its protein is CSARHTEAFF. The gene calls are TRBV20-1 and TRBJ1-1, with no clear D. Germline V gene sequence: CDR1 DFQATT, CDR2 SNEGSKA (reference sequence). This CDR3 region has 10 residues. V dropped 6 bases and J dropped 3 bases, with 5 bases sitting between them.

The chain links TRBV7-6 to TRBJ1-4; TRBD1 aligns across 7 bases. Germline loops: CDR1 SGHVS, CDR2 FNYEAQ. The V and J ends lost 5 bases and 6 bases, in that order; junction bases with no gene match: 9. The CDR3 is made up of 15 amino acids. The CDR3 DNA reads TGTGCCAGCAGCCCCCGACAGGGTGGGGATGAAAAACTGTTTTTT. Encoded protein: CASSPRQGGDEKLFF.

This clone showed up just a few times. This chain joins TRBV5-1 and TRBJ1-6; D perhaps matches TRBD1 (5 bases). Per germline, CDR1 SGHRS and CDR2 YFSETQ. Trimming shortened V by 1 base and J by 3 bases, and 5 bases separated the two germline ends. This CDR3 has 14 residues. DNA of the CDR3: TGCGCCAGCAGCTTGACAGGCTATAATTCACCCCTCCACTTT. Amino acids: CASSLTGYNSPLHF.

The chain joins TRBV6-1 to TRBJ2-2; perhaps TRBD1 as D (5 bases). The V end lost 2 bases, the J end lost 4 bases, and 11 bases lay between the germline ends. This CDR3 region has 15 residues. Per germline, CDR1 MNHNS and CDR2 SASEGT. DNA for the CDR3: TGTGCCAGCAGTGAACGGCAGGGTGTCACCGGGGAGCTGTTTTTT. It translates to CASSERQGVTGELFF.

This chain joins TRBV25-1 and TRBJ1-2; 8 bases are shared with TRBD1. J lost 4 bases, V lost 7 bases, and 5 bases had no gene match. The germline V gene has CDR1 MGHDK and CDR2 SYGVNS. This CDR3 has 13 residues. Here the CDR3 reads CASTPGQGYGYTF. DNA of the CDR3: TGTGCCAGCACCCCCGGACAGGGCTATGGCTACACCTTC.

This chain connects TRBV6-5 to TRBJ1-3; D is undetermined. V lost 6 bases to trimming and J lost 1 base, with 7 bases between them. CDR1 and CDR2 (germline): MNHEY, SVGAGI. The CDR3 length is 13 residues. CDR3 residues: CASSRYSGNTIYF. The CDR3 region has the DNA TGTGCCAGCAGCCGCTATTCTGGAAACACCATATATTTT.

The chain couples TRBV5-1 to TRBJ1-1, with 10 bases matching TRBD1. This CDR3 has 17 residues. J gave up 4 bases and V 6 bases, and 15 bases lay outside the gene matches. Germline lookup yields CDR1 SGHRS and CDR2 YFSETQ. CDR3 sequence: CASKGIGDRGGGTEAFF. The CDR3 region has the DNA TGCGCCAGCAAGGGGATTGGGGACAGGGGCGGGGGCACTGAAGCTTTCTTT.

V gene TRBV4-1 combines with J gene TRBJ1-1, with a weak D call TRBD1 (6 bases). V was shortened by 1 base and J by 5 bases, with 8 bases between the two germline ends. Germline V gene sequence: CDR1 MGHRA, CDR2 YSYEKL. This CDR3 is 13 amino acids long. This chain's CDR3 is CASSQVRGTEAFF. CDR3 DNA: TGCGCCAGCAGCCAAGTCAGGGGAACTGAAGCTTTCTTT.

The chain has TRBV19 and TRBJ1-1; D possibly corresponds to TRBD1 (5 bases). Germline CDR1 reads LNHDA; CDR2 reads SQIVND (reference sequence). The CDR3 runs to 13 residues. V lost 2 bases and J lost 3, with 7 bases in between. The CDR3 spells CASSIKGDTEAFF. CDR3 DNA sequence: TGTGCCAGTAGTATAAAAGGGGACACTGAAGCTTTCTTT.

As DNA, the CDR3 is TGTGCCAGCAGTACTAGCGGGGGGCCCGCCGAATTGCCCGAGCAGTACTTC. It translates to CASSTSGGPAELPEQYF. The chain has TRBV2 and TRBJ2-7; 12 bases are shared with TRBD2. Germline CDR1 is SNHLY and CDR2 is FYNNEI. The CDR3 length is 17 residues. V dropped 5 bases and J dropped 6; count of bases not matched to a gene: 14.

The chain couples TRBV7-9 to TRBJ1-2; maybe TRBD1 (6 bases). Germline CDR1 is SEHNR and CDR2 is FQNEAQ (reference sequence). V was pared by 5 bases and J by 1 base, with 17 bases between. The CDR3 covers 16 residues. CDR3 bases: TGTGCCAGCAGCGCCCGCCCGGGGGGCGTTAACTATGGCTACACCTTC. Amino acid sequence: CASSARPGGVNYGYTF.

This clone occurred a few times. This chain joins TRBV12-5 and TRBJ2-5; 9 bases are a match to TRBD1. The CDR3 length is 20 residues. J lost 7 bases, V lost 0 bases, and 21 bases had no gene match. Germline CDR1 reads LGHNT; CDR2 reads FRNRAP. DNA for the CDR3: TGTGCTAGTGGTTTGGTGGGGGACAGGGATTTTCCTATTCCTACAGGGACCCAGTACTTC. It is translated as CASGLVGDRDFPIPTGTQYF.

The chain recombines TRBV5-4 with TRBJ2-1; the match to TRBD2 covers 10 bases. Germline V gene sequence: CDR1 SGHNT, CDR2 YYREEE (reference sequence). Losses at the gene ends were 3 bases for V and 10 bases for J; bases not matched to a gene: 4. CDR3 size: 13 residues. In nucleotides, the CDR3 is TGTGCCAGCAGCTCCCTAGCGGGGGAAGAGCAGTTCTTC. Translated, it gives CASSSLAGEEQFF.

About this clone: One end of the junction does not line up with germline, which may come from a read error. The chain recombines TRBV30 with TRBJ2-7, with D unresolved. Germline-derived CDR1 and CDR2 are GTSNPN and SVGIG (reference sequence). There are 14 residues in the CDR3. The CDR3, as DNA: TGTGCCTGGAGGCTGAGCTCCACGACCTACGAGCGGTACTTC. It codes for CAWRLSSTTYERYF.

The genes are TRBV2 and TRBJ2-2; D ambiguous. V was trimmed by 8 bases and J by 0 bases, leaving 10 bases between them. This CDR3 region has 14 residues. Germline values: CDR1 SNHLY, CDR2 FYNNEI. The CDR3, as DNA: TGTGCCAGCTACCTGACTTCGAACACCGGGGAGCTGTTTTTT. Translation gives CASYLTSNTGELFF.